This T cell receptor (beta chain) was found in a study of T cell repertoires in cytomegalovirus infection. Regarding the study as a whole: The response measured ex vivo was dominated by TCR beta clonotypes (HLA-C-restricted and CMV-specific).

As to this clonotype: Its antigen remains unknown.

Germline loops: CDR1 MNHNY, CDR2 SVGAGI (reference sequence). The V end was cut by 2 bases, the J end by 2 bases, with 22 bases between. The CDR3 is made up of 19 amino acids. TCRdb independently ran MiXCR on the reads; one entry per CDR3 protein. This sample has about 460,000 distinct CDR3 sequences; roughly 12% occur once, and the top ten carry 10%. The V and J genes are TRBV6-6 and TRBJ2-1; D uncertain. The sequence came from a human donor in good health (CMV status not recorded). Some clones in this sample may be carry-over from other donors' samples. Specimen: PBMCs. CDR3 residues: CASSYRLLTAGTPYNEQFF. In DNA, the CDR3 is TGTGCCAGCAGTTACCGCCTTCTGACGGCAGGTACCCCCTACAATGAGCAGTTCTTC.